This TCR beta chain was recorded in a study of T-cell reconstitution after alpha-beta-depleted transplantation in children. V shed 1 base and J shed 3 bases, with 17 bases lying between them. The CDR3 has 17 residues. The germline CDR1 and CDR2 sequences are LGHNA and YNFKEQ. Unique molecular identifiers were incorporated when the TCRbeta library was constructed. TCRdb analysed the PCR reads with MiXCR anew, one entry per CDR3 protein. Here the sample spans approximately 350,000 distinct CDR3 sequences, about an eighth being singletons. This specimen consisted of PBMCs, obtained from the stem cell graft. The TCR originated in a human donor who donated a stem cell graft to a child with Fanconi anemia. The chain recombines TRBV4-2 with TRBJ2-3, with TRBD2 as a possible D gene (6 bases). The CDR3 coding sequence is TGTGCCAGCAGCCAAGTCGAGATGCGGGGACCAACAGATACGCAGTATTTT. It encodes CASSQVEMRGPTDTQYF.